Below, 26 T cell receptor beta chains from the same sample are listed, as sequenced in a study of CD8+ T cells in alopecia areata (dated by TCRdb to 2017 to 2018). The method was the immunoSEQ multiplex PCR assay. To provide template for TCR sequencing, every sample had RNA extracted and reverse transcribed into cDNA. In TCRdb, the immuneACCESS table is reduced to in-frame sequences with V and J assigned. These tables do not hold every clone; where another copy was compared, an unresolved V gene accounts for under half, and the others remain unexplained. This sample is represented by 50,000 to 70,000 clones; about 44% of them were singletons. The ten largest account for roughly 51% of the sample. Sequences were obtained from NKG2D-low CD8+ T cells sorted from blood. In light of the paper, this sample's cell subset or site label describes: sorted CD8+ NKG2D-low blood T cells. These TCRs come from a human donor with alopecia areata.

The J gene is TRBJ2-7, the V gene TRBV30, with TRBD1 as a possible D gene (5 bases). The CDR3 extends over 13 amino acids. V was shortened by 4 bases and J by 7 bases, with 17 bases between the two germline ends. CDR1 GTSNPN and CDR2 SVGIG come from the germline V gene (reference sequence). CDR3 protein: CAWKDKASWEQYF. The CDR3 region has the DNA TGTGCCTGGAAGGACAAGGCCTCCTGGGAGCAGTACTTC.

This clone has just a few counts. The rearrangement links TRBV30 to TRBJ2-1, with 7 bases that match TRBD2. Germline trimming cut 0 bases from V and 6 bases from J; bases unmatched to any gene: 11. Germline CDR1 is GTSNPN and CDR2 is SVGIG (reference sequence). This CDR3 has 16 amino acids. CDR3 loop: CAWSVSSGFGGNEQFF. Written as DNA, the CDR3 is TGTGCCTGGAGTGTTTCTAGCGGCTTCGGGGGCAATGAGCAGTTCTTC.

V gene TRBV6-5 combines with J gene TRBJ2-7, with 8 bases that match TRBD1. This CDR3 has 14 residues. Germline loops: CDR1 MNHEY, CDR2 SVGAGI. The ends lost 6 bases at V and 2 bases at J; junction bases unmatched: 6. This CDR3 reads CASSDRGSTYEQYF. The CDR3 DNA is TGTGCCAGCAGCGACAGGGGCTCTACCTACGAGCAGTACTTC.

Only a few counts were recorded for this clone. This chain uses TRBV4-3 with TRBJ2-7, with 9 bases that match TRBD1. Trimming at V came to 3 bases and at J to 1 base, leaving 4 bases not matched to a gene. CDR1 and CDR2 from the germline V gene are LGHNA and YSLEER. The CDR3 is made up of 15 amino acids. The CDR3 DNA sequence: TGCGCCAGCAGCCATTTCGGGACAGGGTCCTACGAGCAGTACTTC. Translated: CASSHFGTGSYEQYF.

This rearrangement joins TRBV7-9 to TRBJ2-7; D is ambiguous. Between the trimmed V and J ends, which lost 5 bases and 4 bases, there was a span of 15 bases. Germline-derived CDR1 and CDR2 are SEHNR and FQNEAQ (reference sequence). The length of the CDR3 is 14 residues. The CDR3 is CASSPAEGPYEQYF. The CDR3 DNA reads as TGTGCCAGCAGCCCCGCCGAAGGGCCATACGAGCAGTACTTC.

The chain couples TRBV27 to TRBJ2-7; D gene uncertain. V lost 4 bases and J lost 7, with 14 bases in between. This CDR3 has 13 amino acids. Germline values: CDR1 MNHEY, CDR2 SMNVEV (reference sequence). This CDR3 is CASSWAGSDEQYF. The DNA for the CDR3 is TGTGCCAGCAGTTGGGCTGGGTCGGATGAGCAGTACTTC.

The chain combines TRBV13 with TRBJ2-7; D is unresolved. V gave up 3 bases and J gave up 2 bases, with 11 bases separating them. From germline, CDR1 is PRHDT and CDR2 FYEKMQ (reference sequence). The CDR3 runs 14 residues. The CDR3 DNA reads as TGTGCCAGCAGCTTGGGCAGAGCTACCTACGAGCAGTACTTC. Protein: CASSLGRATYEQYF.

The rearrangement links TRBV5-1 to TRBJ2-4; D is undetermined. V dropped 0 bases and J dropped 7 bases, with 5 bases sitting between them. Germline lookup yields CDR1 SGHRS and CDR2 YFSETQ. The CDR3 sequence is 12 residues long. CDR3 region: CASSLEGNIQYF. CDR3 bases: TGCGCCAGCAGCTTGGAGGGTAACATTCAGTACTTC.

The V and J genes are TRBV29-1 and TRBJ2-1, with TRBD2 identical over 8 bases. The CDR3 has 16 residues. J gave up 3 bases and V 0 bases, and 7 bases lay outside the gene matches. CDR1 is SQVTM, CDR2 ANQGSEA, per germline. As DNA, the CDR3 is TGCAGCGTTGAAGATCAGGCGGGACTAGGCTACAATGAGCAGTTCTTC. Its translation: CSVEDQAGLGYNEQFF.

The CDR3 DNA reads TGTGCCAGCAGCCCCGGGACTAGCGGGAGTGGGGAGCAGTTCTTC. Translated: CASSPGTSGSGEQFF. The rearrangement links TRBV5-4 to TRBJ2-1, with 14 bases lining up with TRBD2. The V segment lost 4 bases and the J segment 10 bases; nucleotides outside the gene matches: 7. Germline V gene data show CDR1 as SGHNT and CDR2 as YYREEE (reference sequence). The CDR3 spans 15 residues.

This clone was seen only a few times. The chain has TRBV19 and TRBJ1-5; D remains unclear. Germline CDR1 is LNHDA and CDR2 is SQIVND (reference sequence). The V end was cut by 5 bases, the J end by 0 bases, with 11 bases between. The CDR3 consists of 15 residues. The CDR3 reads CASSSRHASNQPQHF. The CDR3 DNA reads as TGTGCCAGTAGTTCCAGACATGCTAGCAATCAGCCCCAGCATTTT. Full variable domain (outside the CDR3, taken from reference TRBV19 and TRBJ1-5): DGGITQSPKYLFRKEGQNVTLSCEQNLNHDAMYWYRQDPGQGLRLIYYSQIVNDFQKGDIAEGYSVSREKKESFPLTVTSAQKNPTAFYLCASSSRHASNQPQHFGDGTRLSIL.

The table lists this clone with a few counts. The chain combines TRBV7-9 with TRBJ2-1, with 8 bases matching TRBD1. Germline loops: CDR1 SEHNR, CDR2 FQNEAQ (reference sequence). This CDR3 region has 11 residues. J was trimmed by 16 bases and V by 2 bases; bases with no gene match: 4. In DNA form, the CDR3 reads TGTGCCAGCAGCTTACTGGACAGGGACTTCTTC. It yields the protein CASSLLDRDFF.

The chain carries TRBV10-3 and TRBJ1-2; D call uncertain. The V and J ends lost 2 bases and 4 bases respectively, with 8 bases between them. Germline-derived CDR1 and CDR2 are ENHRY and SYGVKD. This CDR3 is 13 amino acids long. In DNA, the CDR3 is TGTGCCATCAGTGAGGACACTTCCTATGGCTACACCTTC. Its protein is CAISEDTSYGYTF.

The chain recombines TRBV7-2 with TRBJ1-2; 7 nucleotides match TRBD1. The junction had 6 bases not matched to a gene; V was cut back by 3 bases and J by 5 bases. CDR3 size: 14 residues. CDR1 is SGHTA and CDR2 is FQGNSA in the germline V gene. The CDR3 DNA reads TGTGCCAGCAGCTTCCGGGACAGTACATATGGCTACACCTTC. It translates to CASSFRDSTYGYTF.

This clone was detected a few times. The CDR3 protein is CASSVGAGTLREQFF. CDR3 coding DNA: TGTGCCAGCAGCGTAGGTGCGGGAACACTGAGAGAGCAGTTCTTC. The chain is built from TRBV9 and TRBJ2-1; weak D call: TRBD2 (6 bases). The CDR3 extends over 15 amino acids. V shed 0 bases and J shed 10 bases, with 17 bases lying between them. CDR1 is SGDLS, CDR2 YYNGEE, per germline.

V is TRBV6-5 and J is TRBJ1-2, with TRBD1 matching 10 bases. This CDR3 has 15 amino acids. V shed 7 bases and J 4 bases; nucleotides not matched to a gene: 9. CDR1 MNHEY and CDR2 SVGAGI come from the germline V gene. The CDR3 protein is CASKAGTGVPYGYTF. The CDR3 nucleotides read TGTGCCAGCAAAGCCGGGACAGGGGTACCCTATGGCTACACCTTC.

The chain recombines TRBV5-6 with TRBJ2-7; no firm D call. CDR1 and CDR2 from the germline V gene are SGHDT and YYEEEE. The CDR3 totals 16 residues. Trimming removed 4 bases at V and 0 bases at J, with 17 bases between. The CDR3 spells CASSILLGRSSYEQYF. In DNA, the CDR3 is TGTGCCAGCAGCATACTCCTGGGAAGGAGCTCCTACGAGCAGTACTTC.

This clone was seen only a few times. The V call is TRBV7-9, the J call TRBJ1-1; D gene ambiguous. V was cut by 4 bases and J by 3 bases, with 9 bases left in between. The germline gives CDR1 SEHNR, CDR2 FQNEAQ (reference sequence). The CDR3 covers 13 residues. The CDR3 sequence is CASSSTVYTEAFF. The DNA for the CDR3 is TGTGCCAGCAGCTCAACAGTGTACACTGAAGCTTTCTTT.

This chain connects TRBV5-1 to TRBJ2-1; TRBD2 matches 9 bases. Trimming at V came to 9 bases and at J to 0 bases, leaving 4 bases not matched to a gene. The length of the CDR3 is 14 residues. The germline gives CDR1 SGHRS, CDR2 YFSETQ. CDR3 in DNA: TGCGCCACCAAGACTAGCGGCTCCTACAATGAGCAGTTCTTC. This sequence encodes CATKTSGSYNEQFF.

CDR3: CASSPFSKGETQYF. The CDR3 region has the DNA TGCGCCAGCAGCCCCTTCTCAAAAGGGGAGACCCAGTACTTC. The chain couples TRBV4-1 to TRBJ2-5; D remains unclear. Trimming pared 4 bases from V and 5 bases from J, leaving 14 bases between. The CDR3 spans 14 residues. CDR1 MGHRA and CDR2 YSYEKL come from the germline V gene.

V and J are TRBV13 and TRBJ2-1, with D maybe TRBD2 (6 bases). CDR1 PRHDT and CDR2 FYEKMQ come from the germline V gene (reference sequence). The CDR3 is 15 residues long. Trimming removed 5 bases at V and 0 bases at J, with 11 bases between. Written as DNA, the CDR3 is TGTGCCAGCAGCCCCCGGAGGGGCTCCTACAATGAGCAGTTCTTC. Translation: CASSPRRGSYNEQFF.

This clone was counted only a few times. The chain carries TRBV29-1 and TRBJ2-3; D unclear. V was clipped by 1 base and J by 4 bases, with 6 bases between them. This CDR3 is 12 amino acids long. Germline V gene data show CDR1 as SQVTM and CDR2 as ANQGSEA. CDR3 nucleotide sequence: TGCAGCGTTGAAGGCGGCGCAGATACGCAGTATTTT. This gives the protein CSVEGGADTQYF.

The genes are TRBV19 and TRBJ2-2, with D unresolved. Germline V gene data show CDR1 as LNHDA and CDR2 as SQIVND (reference sequence). V gave up 5 bases and J gave up 9 bases, with 13 bases separating them. The CDR3 has 13 residues. The CDR3 spells CASSLVNGRELFF. For the CDR3, the DNA is TGTGCCAGTAGTCTGGTGAACGGCCGGGAGCTGTTTTTT. The full variable domain, rest sourced from reference TRBV19 and TRBJ2-2, is DGGITQSPKYLFRKEGQNVTLSCEQNLNHDAMYWYRQDPGQGLRLIYYSQIVNDFQKGDIAEGYSVSREKKESFPLTVTSAQKNPTAFYLCASSLVNGRELFFGEGSRLTVL.

The rearrangement uses TRBV29-1 and TRBJ1-1; D is undetermined. V was cut by 7 bases and J by 4 bases, with 10 bases left in between. CDR3 length: 11 amino acids. CDR1 is SQVTM and CDR2 is ANQGSEA in the germline V gene. CDR3 sequence reads: CSADFRTEAFF. DNA of the CDR3: TGCAGCGCCGACTTTCGCACTGAAGCTTTCTTT.

This clone was counted only a few times. V usage is TRBV19 and J usage is TRBJ2-1; a weak D match, TRBD2 (6 bases). The CDR3 sequence is 13 residues long. Germline V gene lookup returns CDR1 LNHDA and CDR2 SQIVND (reference sequence). The germline V and J ends were trimmed by 6 bases and 7 bases, with 13 bases remaining between them. The CDR3 here is CASSWGGGNEQFF. The CDR3 bases are TGTGCCAGTAGCTGGGGTGGAGGGAATGAGCAGTTCTTC.

This clone occurred a few times. This sequence joins TRBV5-4 and TRBJ2-1; maybe TRBD1 (8 bases). The CDR3 extends over 15 amino acids. V shed 4 bases and J shed 4 bases, with 15 bases lying between them. Germline assignment: CDR1 SGHNT and CDR2 YYREEE (reference sequence). The CDR3: CASSPGGQEYNEQFF. CDR3 coding DNA: TGTGCCAGCAGCCCGGGGGGACAGGAATACAATGAGCAGTTCTTC.